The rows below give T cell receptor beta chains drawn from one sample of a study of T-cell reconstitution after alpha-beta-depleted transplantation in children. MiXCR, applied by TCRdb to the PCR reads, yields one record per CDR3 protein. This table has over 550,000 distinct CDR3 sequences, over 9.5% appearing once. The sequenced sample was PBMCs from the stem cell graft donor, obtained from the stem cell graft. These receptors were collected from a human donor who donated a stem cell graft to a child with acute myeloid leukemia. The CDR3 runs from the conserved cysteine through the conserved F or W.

CDR3 protein: CASSWRTSGTYEQYF; V gene: TRBV12-3/TRBV12-4; J gene: TRBJ2-7
CDR3 protein: CASSPTGLAGEETQYF; V gene: TRBV5-1; J gene: TRBJ2-5
CDR3 protein: CASSQETLAGHEQFF; V gene: TRBV4-3; J gene: TRBJ2-1
CDR3 protein: CATSDFGTAILGQYF; V gene: TRBV24-1; J gene: TRBJ2-7
CDR3 protein: CASSHAPGLAGVTQYF; V gene: TRBV3-1; J gene: TRBJ2-3
CDR3 protein: CAWSFRIAGRRDEQYF; V gene: TRBV30; J gene: TRBJ2-7
CDR3 protein: CASSDRSNQPQHF; V gene: TRBV28; J gene: TRBJ1-5
CDR3 protein: CASSISASGRNEQFF; V gene: TRBV19; J gene: TRBJ2-1
CDR3 protein: CASSFSQNSPLHF; V gene: TRBV12-3/TRBV12-4; J gene: TRBJ1-6
CDR3 protein: CASSQEGAGALHF; V gene: TRBV4-3; J gene: TRBJ1-6
CDR3 protein: CASWRGRESPLHF; V gene: TRBV27; J gene: TRBJ1-6
CDR3 protein: CASSPTGQTNTGELFF; V gene: TRBV7-3; J gene: TRBJ2-2
CDR3 protein: CASSFGISSYEQYF; V gene: TRBV5-1; J gene: TRBJ2-7
CDR3 protein: CASSPVRGRRRDEQFF; V gene: TRBV12-3/TRBV12-4; J gene: TRBJ2-1
CDR3 protein: CASSSRAGGLTDTQYF; V gene: TRBV12-3/TRBV12-4; J gene: TRBJ2-3
CDR3 protein: CSARSQGAAETQYF; V gene: TRBV20-1; J gene: TRBJ2-5
CDR3 protein: CASSSRERLEDTQYF; V gene: TRBV12-3/TRBV12-4; J gene: TRBJ2-3
CDR3 protein: CSAQRTEQYF; V gene: TRBV20-1; J gene: TRBJ2-7
CDR3 protein: CSARERKLAGETQYF; V gene: TRBV20-1; J gene: TRBJ2-5
CDR3 protein: CSVAKGRESPLHF; V gene: TRBV29-1; J gene: TRBJ1-6
CDR3 protein: CAISAVGGQNAYEQYF; V gene: TRBV10-3; J gene: TRBJ2-7
CDR3 protein: CASSLDVAGGLIETQYF; V gene: TRBV11-2; J gene: TRBJ2-5
CDR3 protein: CASSFTTEAFF; V gene: TRBV12-3/TRBV12-4; J gene: TRBJ1-1
CDR3 protein: CASSLESSRTEAFF; V gene: TRBV11-2; J gene: TRBJ1-1
CDR3 protein: CSARDLHRGNYGYTF; V gene: TRBV20-1; J gene: TRBJ1-2
CDR3 protein: CASSQGLGLVYEQYF; V gene: TRBV4-3; J gene: TRBJ2-7
CDR3 protein: CASSFKSGNSYEQYF; V gene: TRBV7-2; J gene: TRBJ2-7
CDR3 protein: CASSLGTGGNEQFF; V gene: TRBV7-9; J gene: TRBJ2-1
CDR3 protein: CSVEFGVQETQYF; V gene: TRBV29-1; J gene: TRBJ2-5
CDR3 protein: CADQSDPF; V gene: TRBV4-3; J gene: TRBJ1-2
CDR3 protein: CSAQYPSGNTIYF; V gene: TRBV20-1; J gene: TRBJ1-3
CDR3 protein: CSARQGTTVAKNIQYF; V gene: TRBV20-1; J gene: TRBJ2-4
CDR3 protein: CASSGIRSSTEQYF; V gene: TRBV9; J gene: TRBJ2-7
CDR3 protein: CASRVDGRAIAFF; V gene: TRBV2; J gene: TRBJ2-1
CDR3 protein: CASSARTDYTDTQYF; V gene: TRBV7-9; J gene: TRBJ2-3
CDR3 protein: CASSIYGGPEDEQYF; V gene: TRBV12-3/TRBV12-4; J gene: TRBJ2-7
CDR3 protein: CATSPAGELDTQYF; V gene: TRBV15; J gene: TRBJ2-3
CDR3 protein: CASSLAGQPTDTQYF; V gene: TRBV9; J gene: TRBJ2-3
CDR3 protein: CASRNPGANVLTF; V gene: TRBV6-1; J gene: TRBJ2-6
CDR3 protein: CASHRGGQGDTQYF; V gene: TRBV5-1; J gene: TRBJ2-3
CDR3 protein: CSAPGLADEQFF; V gene: TRBV20-1; J gene: TRBJ2-1
CDR3 protein: CSARGTGSGEQYF; V gene: TRBV20-1; J gene: TRBJ2-7
CDR3 protein: CATAMRLAGVRNEQFF; V gene: TRBV6-2/TRBV6-3; J gene: TRBJ2-1
CDR3 protein: CASNPDQREGVVDEQFF; V gene: TRBV6-2/TRBV6-3; J gene: TRBJ2-1
CDR3 protein: CSASTSGYEQYF; V gene: TRBV20-1; J gene: TRBJ2-7
CDR3 protein: CASTEDSSYNEQFF; V gene: TRBV7-2; J gene: TRBJ2-1
CDR3 protein: CASSSGLEAPHTDTQYF; V gene: TRBV7-2; J gene: TRBJ2-3
CDR3 protein: CASGPGGIGYGYTF; V gene: TRBV5-1; J gene: TRBJ1-2
CDR3 protein: CASSLRGQGGAEQYF; V gene: TRBV7-2; J gene: TRBJ2-7
CDR3 protein: CASRGSKGAGELFF; V gene: TRBV2; J gene: TRBJ2-2
CDR3 protein: CASRPSGTRVVSAFF; V gene: TRBV12-3/TRBV12-4; J gene: TRBJ1-1
CDR3 protein: CASSSLGQPSYEQYF; V gene: TRBV5-1; J gene: TRBJ2-7
CDR3 protein: CSVQLTGVWEAFF; V gene: TRBV29-1; J gene: TRBJ1-1